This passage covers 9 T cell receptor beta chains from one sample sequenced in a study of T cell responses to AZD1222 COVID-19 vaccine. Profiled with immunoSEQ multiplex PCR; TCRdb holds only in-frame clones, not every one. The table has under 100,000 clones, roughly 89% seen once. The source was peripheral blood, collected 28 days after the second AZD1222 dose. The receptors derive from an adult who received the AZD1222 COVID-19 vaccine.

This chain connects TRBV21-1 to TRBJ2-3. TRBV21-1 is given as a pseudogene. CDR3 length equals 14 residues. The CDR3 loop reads CASSKEYGTDTQYF. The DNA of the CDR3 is TGTGCCAGCAGCAAAGAATACGGCACAGATACGCAGTATTTT.

The CDR3 sequence: CASTPTGQAYEQYF. DNA of the CDR3: TGTGCCAGCACCCCGACGGGACAGGCCTACGAGCAGTACTTC. V gene TRBV6-5 combines with J gene TRBJ2-7, with TRBD1 identical over 8 bases. V lost 7 bases to trimming and J lost 2 bases; unmatched junction nucleotides: 7. The CDR3 is 14 amino acids. CDR1 MNHEY and CDR2 SVGAGI come from the germline V gene.

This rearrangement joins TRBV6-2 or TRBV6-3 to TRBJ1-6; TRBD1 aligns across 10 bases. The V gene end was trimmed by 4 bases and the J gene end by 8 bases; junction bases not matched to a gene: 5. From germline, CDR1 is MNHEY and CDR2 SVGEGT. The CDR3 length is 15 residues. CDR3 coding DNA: TGTGCCAGCAGTTCCCGGGACAGGGGTTATTCACCCCTCCACTTT. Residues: CASSSRDRGYSPLHF.

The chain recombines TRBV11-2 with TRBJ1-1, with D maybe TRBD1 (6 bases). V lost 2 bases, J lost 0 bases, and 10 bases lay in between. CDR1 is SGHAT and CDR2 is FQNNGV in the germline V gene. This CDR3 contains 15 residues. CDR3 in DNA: TGTGCCAGCAGCTTAACGGACAGTCTGAACACTGAAGCTTTCTTT. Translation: CASSLTDSLNTEAFF. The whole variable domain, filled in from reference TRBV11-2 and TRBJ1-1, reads EAGVAQSPRYKIIEKRQSVAFWCNPISGHATLYWYQQILGQGPKLLIQFQNNGVVDDSQLPKDRFSAERLKGVDSTLKIQPAKLEDSAVYLCASSLTDSLNTEAFFGQGTRLTVV.

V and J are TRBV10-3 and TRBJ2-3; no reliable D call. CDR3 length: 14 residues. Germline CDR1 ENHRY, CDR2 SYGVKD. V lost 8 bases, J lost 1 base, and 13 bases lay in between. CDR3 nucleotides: TGTGCCATCGTCCAGTCAGAAGGCACAGATACGCAGTATTTT. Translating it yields CAIVQSEGTDTQYF.

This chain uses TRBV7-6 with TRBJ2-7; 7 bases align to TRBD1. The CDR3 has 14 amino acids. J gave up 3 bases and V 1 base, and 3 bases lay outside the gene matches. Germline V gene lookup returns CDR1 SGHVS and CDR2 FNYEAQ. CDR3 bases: TGTGCCAGCAGCTTAGGAGACAGGGACTACGAGCAGTACTTC. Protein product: CASSLGDRDYEQYF.

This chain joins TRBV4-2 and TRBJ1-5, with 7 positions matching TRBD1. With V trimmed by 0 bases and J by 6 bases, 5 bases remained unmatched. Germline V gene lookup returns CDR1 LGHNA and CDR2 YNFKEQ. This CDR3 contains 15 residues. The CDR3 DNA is TGTGCCAGCAGCCAAGATCAGGGGGTGGGTCAGCCCCAGCATTTT. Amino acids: CASSQDQGVGQPQHF.

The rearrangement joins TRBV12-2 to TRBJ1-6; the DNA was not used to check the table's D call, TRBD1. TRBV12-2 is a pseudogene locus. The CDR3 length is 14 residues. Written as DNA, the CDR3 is TGTGCAAGTCGCTCGGGACAGGATAATTCACCCCTCCACTTT. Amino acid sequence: CASRSGQDNSPLHF.

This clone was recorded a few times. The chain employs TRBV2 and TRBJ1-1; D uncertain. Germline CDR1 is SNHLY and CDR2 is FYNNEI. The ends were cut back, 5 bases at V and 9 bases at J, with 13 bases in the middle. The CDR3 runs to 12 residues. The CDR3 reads CASSQDYFQAFF. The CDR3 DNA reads TGTGCCAGCAGTCAAGACTATTTCCAAGCTTTCTTT.